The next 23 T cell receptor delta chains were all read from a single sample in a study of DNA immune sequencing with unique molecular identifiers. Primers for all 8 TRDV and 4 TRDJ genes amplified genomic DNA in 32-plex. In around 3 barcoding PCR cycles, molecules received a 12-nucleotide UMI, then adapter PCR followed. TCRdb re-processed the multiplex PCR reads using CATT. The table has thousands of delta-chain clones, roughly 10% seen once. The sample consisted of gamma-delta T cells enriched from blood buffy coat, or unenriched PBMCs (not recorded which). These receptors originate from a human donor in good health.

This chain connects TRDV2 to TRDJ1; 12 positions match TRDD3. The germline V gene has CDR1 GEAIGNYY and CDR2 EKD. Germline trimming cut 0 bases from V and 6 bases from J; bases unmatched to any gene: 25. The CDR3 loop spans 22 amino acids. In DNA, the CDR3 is TGTGCCTGTGACACCGTAGACTTCCCAGGCCTGCTTGCTGGGGGATACGCGAATAAACTCATCTTT. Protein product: CACDTVDFPGLLAGGYANKLIF.

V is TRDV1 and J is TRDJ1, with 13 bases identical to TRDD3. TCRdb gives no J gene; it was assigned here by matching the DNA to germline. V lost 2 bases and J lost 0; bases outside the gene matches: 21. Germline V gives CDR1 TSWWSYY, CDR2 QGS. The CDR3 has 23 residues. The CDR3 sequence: CALGEKGPSQNNWGIRYTDKLIF. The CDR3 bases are TGTGCTCTTGGGGAAAAGGGACCTTCCCAGAATAACTGGGGGATACGGTACACCGATAAACTCATCTTT.

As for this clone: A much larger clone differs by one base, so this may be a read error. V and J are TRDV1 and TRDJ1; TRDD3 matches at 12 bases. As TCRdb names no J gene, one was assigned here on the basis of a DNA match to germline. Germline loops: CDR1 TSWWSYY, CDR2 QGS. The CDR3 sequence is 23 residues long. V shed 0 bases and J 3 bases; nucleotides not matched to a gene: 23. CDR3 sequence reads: CALGELPPHPWGIRLSRADKLIF. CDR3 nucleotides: TGTGCTCTTGGGGAACTACCCCCCCACCCCTGGGGGATACGCTTGAGCCGCGCCGATAAACTCATCTTT.

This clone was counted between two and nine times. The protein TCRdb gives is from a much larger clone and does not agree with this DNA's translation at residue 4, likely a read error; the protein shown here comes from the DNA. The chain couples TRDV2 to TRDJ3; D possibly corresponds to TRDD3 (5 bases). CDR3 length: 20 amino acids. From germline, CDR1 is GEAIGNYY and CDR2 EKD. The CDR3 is CACNTLGTTNGSWDTRQMFF. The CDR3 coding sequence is TGTGCCTGTAACACCTTGGGGACCACGAACGGCTCCTGGGACACCCGACAGATGTTTTTC.

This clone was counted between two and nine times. The CDR3 protein is CAASAPSFLRIWGYTDKLIF. The CDR3 nucleotides are TGTGCAGCAAGCGCGCCATCCTTCCTACGTATCTGGGGGTACACCGATAAACTCATCTTT. The chain joins TRAV29/DV5 to TRDJ1; 9 bases align to TRDD2. Germline matching of the DNA provided the J gene here, since TCRdb leaves it blank. The CDR3 runs 20 residues. J lost 0 bases, V lost 0 bases, and 18 bases had no gene match. CDR1 and CDR2 (germline): NSMFDY, ISSIKDK.

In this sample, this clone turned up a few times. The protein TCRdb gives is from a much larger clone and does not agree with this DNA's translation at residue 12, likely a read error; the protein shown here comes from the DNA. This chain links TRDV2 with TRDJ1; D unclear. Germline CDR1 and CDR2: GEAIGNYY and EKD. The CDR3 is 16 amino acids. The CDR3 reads CACDPSDRKYTYKLIF. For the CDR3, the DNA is TGTGCCTGTGACCCGTCCGATCGGAAGTACACCTATAAACTCATCTTT.

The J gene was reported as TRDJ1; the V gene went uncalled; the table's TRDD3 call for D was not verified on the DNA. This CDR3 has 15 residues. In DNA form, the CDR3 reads TGTGCTCTTGGGGAACGATTTGGGGGATACTTAGGACTCATCTTT. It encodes CALGERFGGYLGLIF.

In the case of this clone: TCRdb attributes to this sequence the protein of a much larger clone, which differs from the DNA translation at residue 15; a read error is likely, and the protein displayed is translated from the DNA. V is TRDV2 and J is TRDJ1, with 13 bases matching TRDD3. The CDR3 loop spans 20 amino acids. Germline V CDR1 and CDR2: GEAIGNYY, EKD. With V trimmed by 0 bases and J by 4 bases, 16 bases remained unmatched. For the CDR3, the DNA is TGTGCCTGTGACACCGTCGCTACTGGGGGATACGGAGGGTACAGCGATAAACTCATCTTT. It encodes CACDTVATGGYGGYSDKLIF.

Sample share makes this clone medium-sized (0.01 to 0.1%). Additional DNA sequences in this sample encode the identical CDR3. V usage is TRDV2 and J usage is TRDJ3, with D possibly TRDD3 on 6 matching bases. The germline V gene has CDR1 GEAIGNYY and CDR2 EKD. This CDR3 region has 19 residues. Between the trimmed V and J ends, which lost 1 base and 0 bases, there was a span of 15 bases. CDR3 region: CACDTIVGASSWDTRQMFF. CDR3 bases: TGTGCCTGTGACACGATAGTGGGGGCAAGCTCCTGGGACACCCGACAGATGTTTTTC.

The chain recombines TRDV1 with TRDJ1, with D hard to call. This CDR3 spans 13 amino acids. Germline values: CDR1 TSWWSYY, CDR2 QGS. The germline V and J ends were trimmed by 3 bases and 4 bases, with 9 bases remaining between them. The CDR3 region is CALGDPLGDKLIF. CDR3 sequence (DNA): TGTGCTCTTGGGGACCCCTTGGGCGATAAACTCATCTTT.

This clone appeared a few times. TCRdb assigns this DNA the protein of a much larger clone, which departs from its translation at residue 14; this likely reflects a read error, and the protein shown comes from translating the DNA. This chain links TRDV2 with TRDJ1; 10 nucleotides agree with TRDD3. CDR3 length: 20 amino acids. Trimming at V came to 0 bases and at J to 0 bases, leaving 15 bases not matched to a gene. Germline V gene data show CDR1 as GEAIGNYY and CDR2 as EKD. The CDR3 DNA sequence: TGTGCCTGTGACACCGTCCGGGGGATACGCGAAAACATGCACACCGATAAACTCATCTTT. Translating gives CACDTVRGIRENMHTDKLIF.

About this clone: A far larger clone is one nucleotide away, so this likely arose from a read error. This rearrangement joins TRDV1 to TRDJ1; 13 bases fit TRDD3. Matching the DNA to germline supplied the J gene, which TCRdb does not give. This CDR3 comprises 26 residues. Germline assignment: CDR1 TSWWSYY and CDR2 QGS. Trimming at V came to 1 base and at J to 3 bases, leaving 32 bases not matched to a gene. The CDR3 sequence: CALGEPSPTDSVLGDTPQTAADKLIF. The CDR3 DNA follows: TGTGCTCTTGGGGAACCCTCTCCTACGGATTCAGTACTGGGGGATACGCCCCAGACGGCCGCCGATAAACTCATCTTT.

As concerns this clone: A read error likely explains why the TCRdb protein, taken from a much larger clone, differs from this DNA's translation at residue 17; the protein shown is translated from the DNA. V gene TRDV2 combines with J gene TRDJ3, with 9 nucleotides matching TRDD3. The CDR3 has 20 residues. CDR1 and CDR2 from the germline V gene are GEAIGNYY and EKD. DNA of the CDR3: TGTGCCTGTGATCCCATTGTACTGGGGGAAAGCTCCTGGGACACCCGACATATGTTTTTC. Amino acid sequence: CACDPIVLGESSWDTRHMFF.

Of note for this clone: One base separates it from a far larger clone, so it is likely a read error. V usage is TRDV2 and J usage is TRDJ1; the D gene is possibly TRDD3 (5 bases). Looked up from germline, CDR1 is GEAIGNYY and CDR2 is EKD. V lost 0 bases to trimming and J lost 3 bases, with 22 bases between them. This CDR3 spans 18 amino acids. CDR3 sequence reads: CACDTVGLGNTHSDKLIF. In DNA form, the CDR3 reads TGTGCCTGTGACACCGTAGGGTTGGGGAATACGCATTCCGATAAACTCATCTTT.

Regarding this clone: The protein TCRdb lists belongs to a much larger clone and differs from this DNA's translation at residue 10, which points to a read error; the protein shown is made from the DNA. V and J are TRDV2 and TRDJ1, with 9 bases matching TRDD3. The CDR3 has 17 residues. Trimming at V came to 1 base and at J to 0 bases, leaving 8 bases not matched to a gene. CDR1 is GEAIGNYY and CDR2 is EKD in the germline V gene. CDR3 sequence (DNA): TGTGCCTGTGACACTCTGGGGGATGGAATGTACACCGATAAACTCATCTTT. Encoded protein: CACDTLGDGMYTDKLIF.

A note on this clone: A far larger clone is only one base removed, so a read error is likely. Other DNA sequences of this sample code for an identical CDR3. Here the CDR3 reads CACDTLTGGPYTDKLIF. The CDR3 nucleotides are TGTGCCTGTGACACCCTTACTGGGGGACCCTACACTGATAAACTCATCTTT. The chain is built from TRDV2 and TRDJ1; 9 bases agree with TRDD3. CDR1 and CDR2 from the germline V gene are GEAIGNYY and EKD. The CDR3 consists of 17 residues.

CDR3: CALGEPSYVGEIDKLIF. The CDR3, as DNA: TGTGCTCTTGGGGAGCCTTCCTACGTGGGGGAAATCGATAAACTCATCTTT. A J gene of TRDJ1 was called, though the V gene was not; the table's D call, TRDD3, has no DNA check behind it. CDR3 length equals 17 residues.

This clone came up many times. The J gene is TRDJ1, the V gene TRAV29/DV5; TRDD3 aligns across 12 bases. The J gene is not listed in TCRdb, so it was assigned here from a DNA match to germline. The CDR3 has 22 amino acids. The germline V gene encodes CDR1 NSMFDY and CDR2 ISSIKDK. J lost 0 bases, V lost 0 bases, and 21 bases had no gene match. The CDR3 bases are TGTGCAGCAAGCGCGACACGGAAAAACTGGGGGATACCCGATCCGTACACCGATAAACTCATCTTT. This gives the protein CAASATRKNWGIPDPYTDKLIF.

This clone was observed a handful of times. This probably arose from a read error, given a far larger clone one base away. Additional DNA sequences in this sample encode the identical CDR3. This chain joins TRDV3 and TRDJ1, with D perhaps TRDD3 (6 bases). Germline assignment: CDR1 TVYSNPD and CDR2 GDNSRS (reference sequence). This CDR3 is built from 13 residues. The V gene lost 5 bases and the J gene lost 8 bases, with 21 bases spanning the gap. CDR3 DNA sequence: TGTGCCCCCGGTGTATCTCTGGGGACAAAACTCATCTTT. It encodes CAPGVSLGTKLIF.

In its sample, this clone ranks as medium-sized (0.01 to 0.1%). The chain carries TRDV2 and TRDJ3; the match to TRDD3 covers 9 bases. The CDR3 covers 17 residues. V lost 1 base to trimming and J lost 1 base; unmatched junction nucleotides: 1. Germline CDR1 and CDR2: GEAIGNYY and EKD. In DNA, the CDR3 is TGTGCCTGTGACACTACTGGGGGATCCTGGGACACCCGACAGATGTTTTTC. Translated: CACDTTGGSWDTRQMFF.

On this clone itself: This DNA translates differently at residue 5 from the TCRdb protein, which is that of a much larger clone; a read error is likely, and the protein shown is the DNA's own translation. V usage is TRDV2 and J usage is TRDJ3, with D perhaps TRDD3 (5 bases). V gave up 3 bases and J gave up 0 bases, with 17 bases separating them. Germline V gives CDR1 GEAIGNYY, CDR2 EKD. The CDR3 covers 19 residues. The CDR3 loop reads CACDSGGLRSSWDTRQMFF. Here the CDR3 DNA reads TGTGCCTGTGACTCGGGGGGGCTACGGAGCTCCTGGGACACCCGACAGATGTTTTTC.

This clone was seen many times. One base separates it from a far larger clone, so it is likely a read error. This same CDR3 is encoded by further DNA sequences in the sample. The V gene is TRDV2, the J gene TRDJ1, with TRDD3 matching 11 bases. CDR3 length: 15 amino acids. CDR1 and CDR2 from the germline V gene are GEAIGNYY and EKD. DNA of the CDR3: TGTGCCTGTGCCCAACTGGGGGATAGGGACGATAAACTTATCTTT. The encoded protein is CACAQLGDRDDKLIF.

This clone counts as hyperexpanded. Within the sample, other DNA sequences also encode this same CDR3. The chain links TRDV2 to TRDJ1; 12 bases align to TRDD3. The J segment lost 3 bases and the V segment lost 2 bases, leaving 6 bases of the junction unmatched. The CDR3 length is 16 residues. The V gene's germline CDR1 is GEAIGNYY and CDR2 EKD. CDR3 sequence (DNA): TGTGCCTGTGACAAGCTGGGGGATACGCAGGCCGATAAACTCATCTTT. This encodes CACDKLGDTQADKLIF.